This note documents a single T cell receptor (beta chain) sequence. CDR3 size: 13 residues. Germline V gene sequence: CDR1 MDHEN, CDR2 SYDVKM. The V gene lost 3 bases and the J gene lost 4 bases, with 9 bases spanning the gap. Study processing details: Amplification of reference gene primers provided the estimated nucleated cell counts. Sequencing was performed with immunoSEQ multiplex PCR; in TCRdb, only in-frame clones are kept and a portion is missing. V and J calls and clone size follow that table, whereas D and trimming were derived from the DNA. Altogether 200,000 to 300,000 clones are present, 80% to 90% being singletons, with the ten largest covering under 5%. This entry comes from a study of blood T cell repertoires in COVID-19. Study-wide context: Sites in the United States, Italy and Spain provided acute and convalescent COVID-19 samples. From T cells, B-cell-depleted T cells, or PBMCs came the material, which was cDNA or gDNA.

The clonotype comes from a man aged 60-69 years with acute or convalescent COVID-19. The sequenced material came from peripheral blood. The rearrangement uses TRBV28 and TRBJ1-2, with D unclear. CDR3 loop: CASSLEGFYGYTF. CDR3 DNA: TGTGCCAGCAGTTTGGAGGGTTTCTATGGCTACACCTTC.